Described below is a single TCR beta chain sequence and its context. Donors were healthy HIV-negative adults without recently reported acute infections or vaccinations. This sample is part of a study of shared clonotypes between healthy human individuals. Across the whole study: Donors had three CD4 naive, three CD4 memory, two CD8 naive and one CD8 memory plate apiece.

Germline V gene data show CDR1 as SGHTA and CDR2 as FQGTGA. This CDR3 comprises 17 residues. The J segment lost 0 bases and the V segment lost 3 bases, leaving 5 bases of the junction unmatched. The study ran the assay at deep level. As handled by the study authors: Junction-only immunoSEQ data arrived without quality scores, meaning filtering differed. TCRdb's table, derived via immunoSEQ multiplex PCR, lists solely in-frame clones and lacks some. V and J calls and clone size are those listed in that table; D and trimming were worked out from the DNA. The sample yields 2 million to 2.5 million clones, approximately 95% seen once.

The sequenced sample was naive CD4+ T cells sorted from blood. This sample's subset: CD45RA+ positively selected. This TCR came from a man younger than 30 in good health. This chain connects TRBV7-3 to TRBJ2-6, with TRBD1 matching over 7 bases. CDR3 sequence reads: CASSLTGLFSGANVLTF. In nucleotides, the CDR3 is TGTGCCAGCAGCTTGACAGGGTTGTTCTCTGGGGCCAACGTCCTGACTTTC.